One and the same sample provided the 24 T cell receptor beta chains below, sequenced in a study of neurological immune-mediated disorders. TCRdb ran MiXCR on the 5' RACE reads and lists one entry per CDR3 protein. The table has 50,000 or so distinct CDR3 sequences, about 12% seen once. The time point was: longitudinal time-point 2. Sequencing was carried out using PBMCs. These receptors were taken from a male donor with HTLV-1-associated myelopathy (HAM/TSP).

This clonotype has ten or more counts. The gene calls are TRBV10-3 and TRBJ2-3; 11 bases line up with TRBD2. The CDR3 length is 16 residues. V dropped 10 bases and J dropped 2; count of bases not matched to a gene: 11. Germline CDR1 is ENHRY and CDR2 is SYGVKD. The chain's CDR3 is CASSGGASRTTDTQYF. The DNA of the CDR3 is TGTGCCAGTAGCGGGGGGGCCTCGAGAACCACAGATACGCAGTATTTT.

In its sample, this clonotype was seen once. The rearrangement uses TRBV5-1 and TRBJ1-1; TRBD1 might be the D (6 bases). The germline V and J ends were trimmed by 2 bases and 4 bases, with 15 bases remaining between them. The V gene's germline CDR1 is SGHRS and CDR2 YFSETQ. The CDR3 sequence is 15 residues long. The CDR3 region is CASSLSRTDSTEAFF. Written as DNA, the CDR3 is TGCGCCAGCAGCTTAAGTAGGACAGATTCCACTGAAGCTTTCTTT.

This clonotype was observed at least ten times. This chain joins TRBV5-6 and TRBJ1-1; D perhaps matches TRBD1 (5 bases). The germline V gene encodes CDR1 SGHDT and CDR2 YYEEEE. V was trimmed by 2 bases and J by 3 bases, leaving 8 bases between them. CDR3 size: 13 residues. In DNA form, the CDR3 reads TGTGCCAGCAGCTTACGAGGGGACACTGAAGCTTTCTTT. Protein sequence: CASSLRGDTEAFF.

This clonotype was detected ten times or more. CDR3 loop: CASSTRTGRGDTQYF. The DNA for the CDR3 is TGTGCCAGCAGCACCCGGACCGGGAGAGGAGATACGCAGTATTTT. The chain is built from TRBV11-2 and TRBJ2-3, with TRBD2 as a possible D gene (6 bases). The length of the CDR3 is 15 residues. From germline, CDR1 is SGHAT and CDR2 FQNNGV. V lost 5 bases, J lost 5 bases, and 17 bases lay in between.

This clonotype was observed at least ten times. The V call is TRBV5-1, the J call TRBJ2-1; TRBD2 aligns across 12 bases. This CDR3 comprises 16 residues. J was trimmed by 4 bases and V by 4 bases; bases with no gene match: 6. CDR1 and CDR2 (germline): SGHRS, YFSETQ. In DNA form, the CDR3 reads TGCGCCAGCAGCACAATGACTAGCGGGGGTTACAATGAGCAGTTCTTC. This translates into CASSTMTSGGYNEQFF.

In this sample, this clonotype turned up a few times. CDR3 in amino acids: CSARPGGWAGELFF. The CDR3 DNA reads as TGCAGTGCTAGACCCGGGGGGTGGGCCGGGGAGCTGTTTTTT. This rearrangement joins TRBV20-1 to TRBJ2-2, with 7 nucleotides matching TRBD2. V shed 2 bases, J shed 6 bases, and the junction held 6 bases outside the gene matches. This CDR3 region has 14 residues. Germline V gives CDR1 DFQATT, CDR2 SNEGSKA (reference sequence).

This clonotype was seen ten or more times. V gene TRBV7-2 combines with J gene TRBJ1-4, with 8 bases fitting TRBD1. Germline V gives CDR1 SGHTA, CDR2 FQGNSA. The CDR3 loop spans 15 amino acids. Trimming at V came to 5 bases and at J to 7 bases, leaving 9 bases not matched to a gene. As DNA, the CDR3 is TGTGCCAGCAGCATACAACAGGGGGTAGTTGAAAAACTGTTTTTT. This translates into CASSIQQGVVEKLFF.

This clonotype was detected many times. The V gene is TRBV20-1, the J gene TRBJ1-5, with 7 bases fitting TRBD1. The CDR3 totals 15 residues. J gave up 6 bases and V 2 bases, and 10 bases lay outside the gene matches. Germline V CDR1 and CDR2: DFQATT, SNEGSKA (reference sequence). CDR3 bases: TGCAGTGCTAGAACGAGACAGGGCAGGAGTCAGCCCCAGCATTTT. It is translated as CSARTRQGRSQPQHF.

This clonotype was found many times. The chain links TRBV6-5 to TRBJ1-6; D is perhaps TRBD1 (5 bases). The CDR3 is made up of 16 amino acids. CDR1 is MNHEY and CDR2 is SVGAGI in the germline V gene. V was clipped by 0 bases and J by 0 bases, with 6 bases between them. This CDR3 reads CASSYSGGSYNSPLHF. Written as DNA, the CDR3 is TGTGCCAGCAGTTACTCGGGGGGCTCCTATAATTCACCCCTCCACTTT.

This clonotype was seen ten or more times. The genes are TRBV7-2 and TRBJ2-1; tentatively, D is TRBD1 (6 bases). This CDR3 has 15 amino acids. Trimming took off 3 bases at V and 3 bases at J, with 12 bases between the two ends. Germline loops: CDR1 SGHTA, CDR2 FQGNSA. The CDR3, as DNA: TGTGCCAGCAGCTTCGACAGGCAAGGCTACAATGAGCAGTTCTTC. Amino acids: CASSFDRQGYNEQFF.

This chain connects TRBV5-1 to TRBJ1-1, with D hard to call. Trimming took 4 bases from V and 5 from J, leaving 12 bases between them. The CDR3 is 13 amino acids. CDR1 and CDR2 from the germline V gene are SGHRS and YFSETQ. As DNA, the CDR3 is TGCGCCAGCAGCATGGGCCCCAGTACTGAAGCTTTCTTT. Translating it yields CASSMGPSTEAFF.

This clonotype has ten or more counts. This chain uses TRBV20-1 with TRBJ2-5; D ambiguous. V dropped 0 bases and J dropped 2 bases, with 10 bases sitting between them. Germline-derived CDR1 and CDR2 are DFQATT and SNEGSKA (reference sequence). The CDR3 runs 14 residues. CDR3 nucleotide sequence: TGCAGTGCTAGAGATGTTACAGCTCAAGAGACCCAGTACTTC. This sequence encodes CSARDVTAQETQYF.

This clonotype was observed many times. The chain couples TRBV19 to TRBJ2-6, with no clear D. CDR1 and CDR2 from the germline V gene are LNHDA and SQIVND (reference sequence). The CDR3 runs 12 residues. V lost 5 bases and J 1 base, leaving 0 bases between the germline ends. The CDR3 loop is CASSSGANVLTF. Written as DNA, the CDR3 is TGTGCCAGTAGTTCTGGGGCCAACGTCCTGACTTTC.

At least ten counts were recorded for this clonotype. J is TRBJ2-7 and V is TRBV20-1, with 8 bases identical to TRBD1. Germline CDR1 and CDR2: DFQATT and SNEGSKA (reference sequence). V lost 1 base and J lost 5; bases outside the gene matches: 7. This CDR3 has 14 amino acids. The chain's CDR3 is CSARGQGALHEQYF. CDR3 DNA: TGCAGTGCTAGAGGCCAGGGGGCTCTCCACGAGCAGTACTTC.

At least ten counts were recorded for this clonotype. This chain links TRBV6-1 with TRBJ1-4; 11 bases match TRBD1. V lost 4 bases and J lost 5; bases outside the gene matches: 0. Germline assignment: CDR1 MNHNS and CDR2 SASEGT. The CDR3 loop spans 14 amino acids. CDR3 bases: TGTGCCAGCAGTGGGGACAGGGGGAATGAAAAACTGTTTTTT. This encodes CASSGDRGNEKLFF.

The sample holds many counts of this clonotype. This chain connects TRBV4-3 to TRBJ2-1; 9 positions agree with TRBD1. The V gene end was trimmed by 0 bases and the J gene end by 4 bases; junction bases not matched to a gene: 7. Germline V gene data show CDR1 as LGHNA and CDR2 as YSLEER. The CDR3 has 17 residues. The CDR3 protein is CASSQDRGTGLYNEQFF. CDR3 DNA sequence: TGCGCCAGCAGCCAAGATAGAGGGACAGGGTTATACAATGAGCAGTTCTTC.

This clonotype appeared many times. V is TRBV7-6 and J is TRBJ2-7; 8 positions match TRBD2. The CDR3 loop spans 17 amino acids. J was trimmed by 2 bases and V by 5 bases; bases with no gene match: 14. The germline V gene encodes CDR1 SGHVS and CDR2 FNYEAQ. CDR3 sequence: CASSALATSGYTYEQYF. The CDR3 nucleotides read TGTGCCAGCAGCGCCCTGGCTACTAGCGGCTACACCTACGAGCAGTACTTC.

Many counts were recorded for this clonotype. The chain links TRBV10-3 to TRBJ2-3; TRBD1 agrees at 8 bases. CDR1 and CDR2 (germline): ENHRY, SYGVKD. This CDR3 has 15 residues. V shed 2 bases, J shed 4 bases, and the junction held 5 bases outside the gene matches. The CDR3 spells CAISEDDRGADTQYF. DNA of the CDR3: TGTGCCATCAGTGAGGACGACAGGGGCGCAGATACGCAGTATTTT.

This clonotype was recorded at least ten times. CDR3 nucleotide sequence: TGTGCCAGCTTTAGCACAGGGAAATACAATGAGCAGTTCTTC. It encodes CASFSTGKYNEQFF. This sequence joins TRBV28 and TRBJ2-1; possible D gene TRBD1, 6 bases. Germline lookup yields CDR1 MDHEN and CDR2 SYDVKM. The CDR3 covers 14 residues. V lost 8 bases and J 4 bases, leaving 15 bases between the germline ends. Drawing the rest from reference TRBV28 and TRBJ2-1, the complete variable domain is DVKVTQSSRYLVKRTGEKVFLECVQDMDHENMFWYRQDPGLGLRLIYFSYDVKMKEKGDIPEGYSVSREKKERFSLILESASTNQTSMYLCASFSTGKYNEQFFGPGTRLTVL.

This clonotype came up many times. This sequence joins TRBV20-1 and TRBJ2-5, with a tentative D call TRBD2 (6 bases). Germline-derived CDR1 and CDR2 are DFQATT and SNEGSKA (reference sequence). V lost 6 bases, J lost 4 bases, and 15 bases lay in between. CDR3 length: 13 amino acids. The CDR3 spells CSANPLARETQYF. CDR3 bases: TGCAGTGCAAACCCTCTAGCGCGAGAGACCCAGTACTTC.

There are many counts of this clonotype. The chain has TRBV18 and TRBJ1-1; 10 bases map to TRBD1. Germline-derived CDR1 and CDR2 are KGHSH and LQKENI. The CDR3 length is 14 residues. V dropped 5 bases and J dropped 3; count of bases not matched to a gene: 3. For the CDR3, the DNA is TGTGCCAGCTCATTTGGACAGGGGGACACTGAAGCTTTCTTT. This sequence encodes CASSFGQGDTEAFF. The full variable domain, in which reference TRBV18 and TRBJ1-1 provide the parts outside the CDR3, is NAGVMQNPRHLVRRRGQEARLRCSPMKGHSHVYWYRQLPEEGLKFMVYLQKENIIDESGMPKERFSAEFPKEGPSILRIQQVVRGDSAAYFCASSFGQGDTEAFFGQGTRLTVV.

This clonotype was recorded at least ten times. The chain recombines TRBV20-1 with TRBJ2-7, with TRBD1 identical over 7 bases. V was pared by 7 bases and J by 2 bases, with 2 bases of the junction left unmatched. CDR1 and CDR2 (germline): DFQATT, SNEGSKA (reference sequence). CDR3 length: 11 amino acids. The CDR3 coding sequence is TGCAGTGAAGGGACAGCCTACGAGCAGTACTTC. Protein product: CSEGTAYEQYF.

This clonotype came up many times. The chain joins TRBV12-3 or TRBV12-4 to TRBJ1-1; TRBD1 aligns across 7 bases. The junction had 7 bases not matched to a gene; V was cut back by 5 bases and J by 4 bases. The CDR3 has 14 amino acids. The CDR3 DNA reads as TGTGCCAGCAGTCCCACAGGGGCCAGCACTGAAGCTTTCTTT. Translated, it gives CASSPTGASTEAFF.

This sequence joins TRBV11-2 and TRBJ2-5; the match to TRBD2 covers 9 bases. Germline V gene data show CDR1 as SGHAT and CDR2 as FQNNGV. The junction had 14 bases not matched to a gene; V was cut back by 3 bases and J by 3 bases. The CDR3 sequence is 18 residues long. CDR3 sequence reads: CASSFGWLAGNPEETQYF. CDR3 coding DNA: TGTGCCAGCAGCTTTGGTTGGCTAGCGGGGAACCCCGAAGAGACCCAGTACTTC. Looking up the rest from reference TRBV11-2 and TRBJ2-5 gives the full variable domain: EAGVAQSPRYKIIEKRQSVAFWCNPISGHATLYWYQQILGQGPKLLIQFQNNGVVDDSQLPKDRFSAERLKGVDSTLKIQPAKLEDSAVYLCASSFGWLAGNPEETQYFGPGTRLLVL.